The rows below give T cell receptor beta chains drawn from one sample of a study of blood T cell repertoires in COVID-19. Assay: immunoSEQ multiplex PCR; the TCRdb copy retains only in-frame clones and omits some. The profile covers about 240,000 clones, with about 83% appearing a single time and roughly an eighth taken by the ten largest. The sequenced material came from peripheral blood. These receptors were taken from a man aged 80 or over with acute or convalescent COVID-19. CDR3s include the opening cysteine and the closing phenylalanine or tryptophan. The order of the fields is J gene, V gene, clone size, D gene, CDR3 protein, CDR3 DNA. D genes are given only for firm matches. Size is stated for part of the rows, as once, few or many counts, or as a class when the clone is expanded.

J: TRBJ1-3; V: TRBV28; size: .; D: TRBD1; CDR3: CASSPPDRAGNTIYF; DNA: TGTGCCAGCAGCCCCCCGGACAGGGCAGGAAACACCATATATTTT
J: TRBJ1-3; V: TRBV7-2; size: .; D: .; CDR3: CASSLDPVSGNTIYF; DNA: TGTGCCAGCAGCTTAGATCCAGTCTCTGGAAACACCATATATTTT
J: TRBJ2-1; V: TRBV27; size: .; D: .; CDR3: CASSLEFTRSYNEQFF; DNA: TGTGCCAGCAGTTTAGAGTTTACCCGCTCCTACAATGAGCAGTTCTTC
J: TRBJ1-1; V: TRBV18; size: .; D: .; CDR3: CASSPRATEAFF; DNA: TGTGCCAGCTCACCACGGGCGACTGAAGCTTTCTTT
J: TRBJ1-2; V: TRBV3-1/TRBV3-2; size: .; D: .; CDR3: CASSQNELANYGYTF; DNA: TGTGCCAGCAGCCAAAATGAGTTAGCTAACTATGGCTACACCTTC
J: TRBJ1-2; V: TRBV19; size: once; D: .; CDR3: CASTPREGFYGYTF; DNA: TGTGCCAGTACTCCTAGGGAGGGGTTTTATGGCTACACCTTC
J: TRBJ1-2; V: TRBV6-5; size: few; D: .; CDR3: CASSYSTRAYGYTF; DNA: TGTGCCAGCAGTTACTCGACCAGGGCCTATGGCTACACCTTC
J: TRBJ2-7; V: TRBV7-2; size: few; D: TRBD2; CDR3: CASSLGGLAGDEQYF; DNA: TGTGCCAGCAGCTTAGGGGGACTAGCGGGAGACGAGCAGTACTTC
J: TRBJ2-7; V: TRBV18; size: few; D: TRBD2; CDR3: CASSPGTSDSYEQYF; DNA: TGTGCCAGCTCACCCGGGACTAGCGACTCCTACGAGCAGTACTTC
J: TRBJ2-3; V: TRBV7-2; size: .; D: .; CDR3: CASSTGSTDTQYF; DNA: TGTGCCAGCAGTACAGGGAGCACAGATACGCAGTATTTT
J: TRBJ2-7; V: TRBV6-5; size: .; D: TRBD2; CDR3: CASSPGGRVSYEQYF; DNA: TGTGCCAGCAGCCCCGGGGGGAGGGTTTCCTACGAGCAGTACTTC
J: TRBJ1-1; V: TRBV5-1; size: .; D: TRBD1; CDR3: CASKKNRGIRNTEAFF; DNA: TGCGCCAGCAAGAAAAACAGGGGGATTAGGAACACTGAAGCTTTCTTT
J: TRBJ1-2; V: TRBV29-1; size: .; D: .; CDR3: CSVENPSGYGYTF; DNA: TGCAGCGTTGAAAATCCTTCAGGGTATGGCTACACCTTC
J: TRBJ1-5; V: TRBV19; size: .; D: .; CDR3: CASSMLAHNQPQHF; DNA: TGTGCCAGTAGTATGCTGGCTCACAATCAGCCCCAGCATTTT
J: TRBJ2-2; V: TRBV7-9; size: .; D: .; CDR3: CASPHFTGSVTGELFF; DNA: TGTGCCAGCCCCCACTTTACAGGGTCGGTCACCGGGGAGCTGTTTTTT
J: TRBJ2-1; V: TRBV18; size: .; D: .; CDR3: CASSPESGLNEQFF; DNA: TGTGCCAGCTCACCAGAATCGGGGTTAAATGAGCAGTTCTTC
J: TRBJ2-7; V: TRBV5-6; size: .; D: .; CDR3: CASSFAQLSSYEQYF; DNA: TGTGCCAGCAGCTTTGCGCAACTTAGCTCCTACGAGCAGTACTTC
J: TRBJ1-6; V: TRBV28; size: once; D: TRBD1; CDR3: CASSPEGTGTYNSPLHF; DNA: TGTGCCAGCAGCCCTGAAGGGACAGGGACCTATAATTCACCCCTCCACTTT
J: TRBJ1-3; V: TRBV18; size: few; D: .; CDR3: CASSPVAIGGVGNTIYF; DNA: TGTGCCAGCTCACCGGTGGCGATCGGAGGCGTTGGAAACACCATATATTTT
J: TRBJ1-5; V: TRBV23-1; size: .; D: TRBD1; CDR3: CASSQSTTGDNQPQHF; DNA: TGCGCCAGCAGTCAATCTACGACAGGGGATAATCAGCCCCAGCATTTT
J: TRBJ1-1; V: TRBV5-1; size: .; D: TRBD1; CDR3: CASSSGTGLNTEAFF; DNA: TGCGCCAGCAGCAGCGGGACAGGGCTGAACACTGAAGCTTTCTTT
J: TRBJ2-7; V: TRBV28; size: .; D: TRBD1; CDR3: CASSLTSGTGFNEQYF; DNA: TGTGCCAGCAGTTTGACTTCCGGGACAGGGTTTAACGAGCAGTACTTC
J: TRBJ1-1; V: TRBV6-6; size: .; D: .; CDR3: CASSLGQNTEAFF; DNA: TGTGCCAGCAGCCTAGGACAGAACACTGAAGCTTTCTTT
J: TRBJ2-2; V: TRBV6-2/TRBV6-3; size: .; D: .; CDR3: CASSRTVDGTGELFF; DNA: TGTGCCAGCAGTCGGACAGTCGACGGCACCGGGGAGCTGTTTTTT
J: TRBJ1-4; V: TRBV2; size: few; D: .; CDR3: CASREGLATNEKLFF; DNA: TGTGCCAGCCGCGAGGGCCTTGCAACTAATGAAAAACTGTTTTTT
J: TRBJ1-4; V: TRBV7-7; size: .; D: .; CDR3: CASSPERISGTTNEKLFF; DNA: TGTGCTAGCAGCCCAGAGAGGATTTCGGGGACAACTAATGAAAAACTGTTTTTT
J: TRBJ2-7; V: TRBV28; size: .; D: .; CDR3: CASSPGFPKLYEQYF; DNA: TGTGCCAGCAGTCCCGGGTTCCCCAAATTATACGAGCAGTACTTC
J: TRBJ2-1; V: TRBV10-3; size: .; D: .; CDR3: CAISEPGANEQFF; DNA: TGTGCCATCAGTGAGCCGGGAGCCAATGAGCAGTTCTTC
J: TRBJ1-1; V: TRBV5-5; size: .; D: .; CDR3: CASSTIPGRTNTEAFF; DNA: TGTGCCAGCAGCACGATTCCAGGGCGTACGAACACTGAAGCTTTCTTT
J: TRBJ2-7; V: TRBV3-1/TRBV3-2; size: .; D: .; CDR3: CASSQTSGTLTYEQYF; DNA: TGTGCCAGCAGCCAGACTTCCGGGACACTTACCTACGAGCAGTACTTC
J: TRBJ2-7; V: TRBV9; size: .; D: TRBD1; CDR3: CASSRTGGYEQYF; DNA: TGTGCCAGCAGCCGGACAGGGGGGTACGAGCAGTACTTC
J: TRBJ2-3; V: TRBV11-2; size: .; D: TRBD2; CDR3: CASSLGIVGSGGAQDTQYF; DNA: TGTGCCAGCAGCTTAGGAATTGTCGGTAGCGGGGGGGCCCAAGATACGCAGTATTTT
J: TRBJ2-1; V: TRBV9; size: .; D: .; CDR3: CASSVLGGSGNEQFF; DNA: TGTGCCAGCAGCGTATTAGGAGGGAGTGGGAATGAGCAGTTCTTC
J: TRBJ2-1; V: TRBV7-7; size: .; D: TRBD1; CDR3: CASSTGGNNEQFF; DNA: TGTGCTAGCAGCACAGGGGGGAACAATGAGCAGTTCTTC
J: TRBJ2-2; V: TRBV28; size: few; D: TRBD1; CDR3: CASSSAGTATGELFF; DNA: TGTGCCAGCAGTTCGGCCGGGACAGCCACCGGGGAGCTGTTTTTT
J: TRBJ2-1; V: TRBV29-1; size: .; D: TRBD2; CDR3: CSVEELAGVHNEQFF; DNA: TGCAGCGTTGAAGAACTAGCGGGAGTCCACAATGAGCAGTTCTTC
J: TRBJ2-5; V: TRBV4-1; size: once; D: TRBD1; CDR3: CASSHTPDRLGETQYF; DNA: TGCGCCAGCAGCCATACCCCGGACAGGTTAGGAGAGACCCAGTACTTC
J: TRBJ1-4; V: TRBV4-2; size: .; D: .; CDR3: CASSQGTARQANEKLFF; DNA: TGTGCCAGCAGCCAAGGAACCGCCAGGCAAGCTAATGAAAAACTGTTTTTT
J: TRBJ2-7; V: TRBV3-1/TRBV3-2; size: .; D: .; CDR3: CASSQVTSYEQYF; DNA: TGTGCCAGCAGCCAAGTCACAAGTTACGAGCAGTACTTC